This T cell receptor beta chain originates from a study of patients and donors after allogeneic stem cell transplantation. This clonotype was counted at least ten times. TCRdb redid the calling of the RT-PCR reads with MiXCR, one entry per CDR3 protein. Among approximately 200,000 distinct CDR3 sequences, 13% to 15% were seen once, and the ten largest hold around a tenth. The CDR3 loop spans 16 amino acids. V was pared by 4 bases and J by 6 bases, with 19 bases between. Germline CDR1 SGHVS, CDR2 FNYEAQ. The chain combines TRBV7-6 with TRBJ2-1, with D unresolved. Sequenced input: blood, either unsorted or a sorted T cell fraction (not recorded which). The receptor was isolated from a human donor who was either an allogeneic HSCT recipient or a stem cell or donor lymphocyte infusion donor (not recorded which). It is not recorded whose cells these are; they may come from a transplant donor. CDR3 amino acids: CASSSLGSFSGNEQFF. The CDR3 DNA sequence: TGTGCCAGCAGCTCCTTGGGATCTTTTTCCGGCAATGAGCAGTTCTTC.